This TCR beta chain was recorded in a study of glioma-infiltrating T cells after dendritic cell vaccination. Method: immunoSEQ multiplex PCR; TCRdb's copy keeps in-frame clones and lacks some. Of about 82,000 clones listed, around nine tenths were seen once; the top ten hold about 3.2%. The CDR3 extends over 17 amino acids. V shed 1 base and J shed 5 bases, with 18 bases lying between them. Germline V gene data show CDR1 as SNHLY and CDR2 as FYNNEI. The V gene is TRBV2, the J gene TRBJ2-4; a possible D gene is TRBD1 (6 bases). The receptor's source is a human donor with glioblastoma. The sample consisted of blood, taken before dendritic cell vaccination. The CDR3, as DNA: TGTGCCAGCAGTGAAGGGTTGGGGCAGGGGTCTCAAAACATTCAGTACTTC. Encoded protein: CASSEGLGQGSQNIQYF.